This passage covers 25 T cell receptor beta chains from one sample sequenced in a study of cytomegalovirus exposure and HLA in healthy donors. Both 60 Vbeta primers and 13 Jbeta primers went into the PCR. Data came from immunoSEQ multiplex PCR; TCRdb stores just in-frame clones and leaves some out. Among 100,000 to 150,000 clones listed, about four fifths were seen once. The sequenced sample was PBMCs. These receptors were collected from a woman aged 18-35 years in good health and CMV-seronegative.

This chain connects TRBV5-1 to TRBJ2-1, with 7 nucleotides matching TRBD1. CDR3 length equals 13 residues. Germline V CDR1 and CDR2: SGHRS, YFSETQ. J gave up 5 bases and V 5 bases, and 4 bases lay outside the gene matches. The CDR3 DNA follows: TGCGCCAGCAGTATAACAGGGGACAATGAGCAGTTCTTC. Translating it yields CASSITGDNEQFF.

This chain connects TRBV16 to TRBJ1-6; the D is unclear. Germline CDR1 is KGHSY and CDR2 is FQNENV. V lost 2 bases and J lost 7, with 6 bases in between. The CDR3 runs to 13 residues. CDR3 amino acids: CASSQHNNSPLHF. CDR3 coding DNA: TGTGCCAGCAGCCAACACAACAATTCACCCCTCCACTTT.

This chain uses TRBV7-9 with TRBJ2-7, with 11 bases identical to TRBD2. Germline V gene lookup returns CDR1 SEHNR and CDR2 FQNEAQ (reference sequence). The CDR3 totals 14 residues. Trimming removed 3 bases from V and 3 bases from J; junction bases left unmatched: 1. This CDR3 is CASSLTSGDYEQYF. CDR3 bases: TGTGCCAGCAGCTTGACTAGCGGGGACTACGAGCAGTACTTC.

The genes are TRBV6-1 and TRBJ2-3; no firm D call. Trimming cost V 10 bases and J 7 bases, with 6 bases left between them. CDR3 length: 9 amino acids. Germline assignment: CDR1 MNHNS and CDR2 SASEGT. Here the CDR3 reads CATRNTQYF. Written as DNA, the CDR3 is TGTGCCACCCGTAATACGCAGTATTTT.

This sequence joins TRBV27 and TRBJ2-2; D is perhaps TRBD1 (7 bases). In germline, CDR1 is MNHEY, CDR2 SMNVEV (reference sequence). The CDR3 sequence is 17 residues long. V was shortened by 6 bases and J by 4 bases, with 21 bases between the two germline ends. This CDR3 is CASRGGNTGAITGELFF. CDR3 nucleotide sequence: TGTGCCAGCAGGGGGGGCAATACAGGGGCTATCACCGGGGAGCTGTTTTTT.

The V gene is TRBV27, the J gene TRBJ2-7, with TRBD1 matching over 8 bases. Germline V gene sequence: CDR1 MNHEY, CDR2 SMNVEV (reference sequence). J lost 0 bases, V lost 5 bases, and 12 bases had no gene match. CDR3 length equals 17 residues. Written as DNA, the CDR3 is TGTGCCAGCAGTAATTCCTTAGGGACAGGAGTCTCCTACGAGCAGTACTTC. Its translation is CASSNSLGTGVSYEQYF.

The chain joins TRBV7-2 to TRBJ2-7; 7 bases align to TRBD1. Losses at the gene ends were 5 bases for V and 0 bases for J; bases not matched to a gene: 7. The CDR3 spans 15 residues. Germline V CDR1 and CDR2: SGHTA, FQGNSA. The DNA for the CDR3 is TGTGCCAGCAGCCCCGGGACAGCCCCCTCCTACGAGCAGTACTTC. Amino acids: CASSPGTAPSYEQYF. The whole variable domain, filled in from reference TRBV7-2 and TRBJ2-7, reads GAGVSQSPSNKVTEKGKDVELRCDPISGHTALYWYRQSLGQGLEFLIYFQGNSAPDKSGLPSDRFSAERTGGSVSTLTIQRTQQEDSAVYLCASSPGTAPSYEQYFGPGTRLTVT.

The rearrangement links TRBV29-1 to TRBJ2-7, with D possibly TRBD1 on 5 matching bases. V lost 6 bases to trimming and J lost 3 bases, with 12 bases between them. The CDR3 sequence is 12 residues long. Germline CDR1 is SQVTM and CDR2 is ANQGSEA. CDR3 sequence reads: CSVDSTNYEQYF. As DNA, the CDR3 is TGCAGCGTCGACAGTACAAACTACGAGCAGTACTTC.

CDR3: CASSQVKTGGNQPQHF. The DNA of the CDR3 is TGTGCCAGCAGCCAAGTCAAGACAGGTGGGAATCAGCCCCAGCATTTT. The chain carries TRBV4-2 and TRBJ1-5; perhaps TRBD1 as D (6 bases). The CDR3 runs to 16 residues. V lost 1 base and J lost 4, with 14 bases in between. Per germline, CDR1 LGHNA and CDR2 YNFKEQ.

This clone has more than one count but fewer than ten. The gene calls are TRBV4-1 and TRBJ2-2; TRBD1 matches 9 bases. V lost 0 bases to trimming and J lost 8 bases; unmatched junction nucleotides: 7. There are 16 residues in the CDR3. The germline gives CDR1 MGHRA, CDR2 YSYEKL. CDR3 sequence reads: CASSQDRTGGLGELFF. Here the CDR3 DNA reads TGCGCCAGCAGCCAAGATAGAACAGGGGGCTTGGGGGAGCTGTTTTTT.

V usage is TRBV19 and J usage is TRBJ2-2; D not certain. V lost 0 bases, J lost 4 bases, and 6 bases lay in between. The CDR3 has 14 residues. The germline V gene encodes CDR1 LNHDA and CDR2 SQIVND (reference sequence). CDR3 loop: CASSIDLATGELFF. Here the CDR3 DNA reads TGTGCCAGTAGTATAGATTTGGCCACCGGGGAGCTGTTTTTT. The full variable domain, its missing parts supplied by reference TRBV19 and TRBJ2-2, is DGGITQSPKYLFRKEGQNVTLSCEQNLNHDAMYWYRQDPGQGLRLIYYSQIVNDFQKGDIAEGYSVSREKKESFPLTVTSAQKNPTAFYLCASSIDLATGELFFGEGSRLTVL.

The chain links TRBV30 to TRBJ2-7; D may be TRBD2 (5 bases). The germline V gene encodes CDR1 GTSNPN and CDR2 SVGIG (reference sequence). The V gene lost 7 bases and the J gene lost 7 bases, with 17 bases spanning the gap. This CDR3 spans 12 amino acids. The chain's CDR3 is CASQAGVGEQYF. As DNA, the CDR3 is TGTGCCTCTCAAGCCGGGGTTGGGGAGCAGTACTTC.

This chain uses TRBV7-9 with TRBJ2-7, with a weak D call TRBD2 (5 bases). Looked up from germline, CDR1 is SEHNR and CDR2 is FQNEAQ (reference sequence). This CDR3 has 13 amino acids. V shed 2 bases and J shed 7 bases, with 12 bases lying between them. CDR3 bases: TGTGCCAGCAGCTTAATGACGAGGGCTGAGCAGTACTTC. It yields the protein CASSLMTRAEQYF. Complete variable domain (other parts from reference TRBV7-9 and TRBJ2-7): DTGVSQNPRHKITKRGQNVTFRCDPISEHNRLYWYRQTLGQGPEFLTYFQNEAQLEKSRLLSDRFSAERPKGSFSTLEIQRTEQGDSAMYLCASSLMTRAEQYFGPGTRLTVT.

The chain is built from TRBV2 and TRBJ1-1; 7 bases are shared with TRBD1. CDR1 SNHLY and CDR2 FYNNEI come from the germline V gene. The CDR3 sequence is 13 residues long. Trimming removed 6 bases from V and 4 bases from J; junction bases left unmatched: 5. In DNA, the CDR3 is TGTGCCAGCAGCAGACAGGGAGGCACTGAAGCTTTCTTT. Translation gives CASSRQGGTEAFF.

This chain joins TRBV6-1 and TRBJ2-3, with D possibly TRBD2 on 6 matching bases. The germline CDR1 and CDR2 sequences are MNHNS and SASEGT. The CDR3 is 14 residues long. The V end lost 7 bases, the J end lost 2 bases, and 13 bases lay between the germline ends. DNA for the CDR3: TGTGCCAGCATATTAGGGACTGTCACAGATACGCAGTATTTT. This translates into CASILGTVTDTQYF.

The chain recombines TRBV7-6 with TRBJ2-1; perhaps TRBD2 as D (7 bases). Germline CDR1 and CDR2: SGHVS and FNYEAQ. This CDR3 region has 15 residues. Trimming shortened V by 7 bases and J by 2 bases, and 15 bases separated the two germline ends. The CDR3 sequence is CASTQGRGTYNEQFF. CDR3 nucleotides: TGTGCCAGCACCCAGGGGAGGGGAACCTACAATGAGCAGTTCTTC.

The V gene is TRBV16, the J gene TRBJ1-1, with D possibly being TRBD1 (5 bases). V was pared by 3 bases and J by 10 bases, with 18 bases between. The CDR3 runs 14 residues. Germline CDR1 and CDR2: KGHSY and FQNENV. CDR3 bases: TGTGCCAGCAGCCACTCCGTGGGGCTAATCGGAGCTTTCTTT. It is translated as CASSHSVGLIGAFF. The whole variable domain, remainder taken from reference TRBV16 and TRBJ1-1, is GEEVAQTPKHLVRGEGQKAKLYCAPIKGHSYVFWYQQVLKNEFKFLISFQNENVFDETGMPKERFSAKCLPNSPCSLEIQATKLEDSAVYFCASSHSVGLIGAFFGQGTRLTVV.

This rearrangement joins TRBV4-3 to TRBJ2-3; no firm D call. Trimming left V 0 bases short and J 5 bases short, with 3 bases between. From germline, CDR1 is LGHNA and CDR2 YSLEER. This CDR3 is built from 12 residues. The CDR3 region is CASSQDRDTQYF. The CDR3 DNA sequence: TGCGCCAGCAGCCAAGACAGAGATACGCAGTATTTT.

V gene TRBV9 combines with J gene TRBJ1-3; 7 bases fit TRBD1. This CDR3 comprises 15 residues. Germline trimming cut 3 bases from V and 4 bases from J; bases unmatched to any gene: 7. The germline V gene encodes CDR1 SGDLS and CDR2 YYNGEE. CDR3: CASSGTGASGNTIYF. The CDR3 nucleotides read TGTGCCAGCAGCGGCACAGGGGCGTCCGGAAACACCATATATTTT.

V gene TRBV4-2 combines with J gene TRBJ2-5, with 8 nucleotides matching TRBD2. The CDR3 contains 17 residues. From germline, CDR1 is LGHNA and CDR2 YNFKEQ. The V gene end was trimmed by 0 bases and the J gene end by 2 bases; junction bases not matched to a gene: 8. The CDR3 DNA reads TGTGCCAGCAGCCAAGATGTACTAGCGGTGTTGCAAGAGACCCAGTACTTC. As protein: CASSQDVLAVLQETQYF.

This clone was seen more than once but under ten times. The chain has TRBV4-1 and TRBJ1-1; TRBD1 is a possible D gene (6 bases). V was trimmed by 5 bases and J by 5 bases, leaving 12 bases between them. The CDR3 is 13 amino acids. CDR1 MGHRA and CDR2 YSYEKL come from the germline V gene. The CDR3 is CASSYREGTEAFF. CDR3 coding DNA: TGCGCCAGCAGCTACAGGGAAGGAACTGAAGCTTTCTTT.

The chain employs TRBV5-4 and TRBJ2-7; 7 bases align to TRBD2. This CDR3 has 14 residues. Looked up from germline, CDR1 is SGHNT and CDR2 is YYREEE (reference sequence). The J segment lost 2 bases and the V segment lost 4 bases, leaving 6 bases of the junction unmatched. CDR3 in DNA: TGTGCCAGCAGCCGGGGACGGGGGGCCTACGAGCAGTACTTC. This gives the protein CASSRGRGAYEQYF.

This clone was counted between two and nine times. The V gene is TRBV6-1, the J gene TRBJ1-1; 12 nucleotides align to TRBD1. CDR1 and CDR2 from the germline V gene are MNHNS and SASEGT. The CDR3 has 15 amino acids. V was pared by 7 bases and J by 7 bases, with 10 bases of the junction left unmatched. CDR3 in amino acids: CASTLSGTGGDEAFF. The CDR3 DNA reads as TGTGCCAGCACCCTAAGTGGGACAGGGGGCGATGAAGCTTTCTTT.

The CDR3 spells CASSQVIGTGENIQYF. The CDR3 DNA reads as TGCGCCAGCAGCCAAGTTATAGGGACAGGGGAAAACATTCAGTACTTC. The genes are TRBV4-1 and TRBJ2-4; 10 positions match TRBD1. CDR1 MGHRA and CDR2 YSYEKL come from the germline V gene. Trimming removed 1 base from V and 5 bases from J; junction bases left unmatched: 5. The CDR3 length is 16 residues.

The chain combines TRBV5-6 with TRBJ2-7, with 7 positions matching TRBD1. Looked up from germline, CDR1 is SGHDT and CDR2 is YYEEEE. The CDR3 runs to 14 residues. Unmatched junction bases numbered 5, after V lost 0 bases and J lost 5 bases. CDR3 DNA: TGTGCCAGCAGCTTGGTAAGGGGGCCCCACGAGCAGTACTTC. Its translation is CASSLVRGPHEQYF.